A single sample gave rise to the 5 T cell receptor beta chains below, sequenced in a study of blood T cell repertoires in COVID-19 (dated by TCRdb to the early 2020s). To prepare the library, the immunoSEQ multiplex PCR assay was applied. This immuneACCESS table, as held by TCRdb, lists in-frame sequences with V and J called but not all clones. Of the missing ones, under half trace to an unresolved V gene in checked studies; the others have no known cause. Recorded for this sample are about 140,000 clones; about four fifths of them occurred a single time. Jointly, the top ten make up 3% to 4.5% of the sample. The material sequenced was peripheral blood. These receptors all come from a man between 65 and 85 years old who had recovered from COVID-19.

The chain has TRBV30 and TRBJ2-1; possibly TRBD1 for D (5 bases). The CDR3 is 13 residues long. From germline, CDR1 is GTSNPN and CDR2 SVGIG (reference sequence). Trimming removed 3 bases at V and 5 bases at J, with 11 bases between. CDR3 amino acids: CAWSPGLNNEQFF. CDR3 nucleotide sequence: TGTGCCTGGAGCCCAGGGCTCAACAATGAGCAGTTCTTC.

CDR3 amino acids: CASSLLMTGGTEAFF. The CDR3 DNA reads as TGTGCCAGCAGTTTACTCATGACAGGGGGCACTGAAGCTTTCTTT. The chain uses TRBV6-6 and TRBJ1-1; 9 nucleotides line up with TRBD1. The CDR3 is 15 residues long. Per germline, CDR1 MNHNY and CDR2 SVGAGI (reference sequence). Trimming cost V 4 bases and J 4 bases; bases outside gene matches: 7.

The chain combines TRBV29-1 with TRBJ2-7; tentatively, D is TRBD1 (6 bases). V lost 7 bases to trimming and J lost 4 bases, with 11 bases between them. CDR3 size: 11 residues. Per germline, CDR1 SQVTM and CDR2 ANQGSEA. CDR3 coding DNA: TGCAGCGCCTCCAGGGGATACGAGCAGTACTTC. Protein: CSASRGYEQYF.

The chain joins TRBV5-1 to TRBJ2-1, with 10 bases aligning to TRBD2. Germline values: CDR1 SGHRS, CDR2 YFSETQ. The CDR3 is made up of 15 amino acids. The J segment lost 6 bases and the V segment lost 3 bases, leaving 6 bases of the junction unmatched. Written as DNA, the CDR3 is TGCGCCAGCAGCTCAACTAGCGGGAAGGCCAATGAGCAGTTCTTC. Amino acid sequence: CASSSTSGKANEQFF.

The chain is built from TRBV3-1 (or the pseudogene TRBV3-2) and TRBJ2-1; TRBD2 matches at 11 bases. CDR1 is LGHDT and CDR2 is YNNKEL in the germline V gene (reference sequence). CDR3 length: 16 amino acids. V gave up 3 bases and J gave up 12 bases; unmatched junction bases: 13. The CDR3 loop is CASSHLWGLAAVGQFF. The CDR3 DNA is TGTGCCAGCAGCCACCTCTGGGGACTAGCGGCTGTCGGGCAGTTCTTC.